This T cell receptor beta chain was profiled in a study of control samples from healthy donors and cancer patients. Here immunoSEQ multiplex PCR was the method, and the copy in TCRdb shows in-frame clones only, minus some. Counted here are approximately 100,000 clones, around 85% occurring once; the ten biggest clones make up more than 2%. This clonotype originated in a woman aged 35 to 49 in good health. The sample taken for sequencing was blood.

The CDR3 is CASSPQRDTQYF. The DNA for the CDR3 is TGCGCCAGCAGCCCCCAAAGAGATACGCAGTATTTT. The chain has TRBV5-1 and TRBJ2-3, with D unresolved. The CDR3 length is 12 residues. Looked up from germline, CDR1 is SGHRS and CDR2 is YFSETQ. V was shortened by 4 bases and J by 5 bases, with 8 bases between the two germline ends.